The rows below give T cell receptor beta chains drawn from one sample of a study of blood T cell repertoires in COVID-19. The data were produced by immunoSEQ multiplex PCR, yet TCRdb's version contains in-frame clones alone and is incomplete. The sample records about 74,000 clones, about four fifths being singletons. Material for sequencing was peripheral blood. Receptor source: a man in his 70s with acute or convalescent COVID-19. Both conserved end residues are part of each CDR3. D genes are given only for firm matches. Size is omitted from some rows. Given values are once, few, many or a class for expanded clones.

- - 15 TRBJ2-3 TRBV3-1/TRBV3-2 CASSQGNSGTDTQYF TGTGCCAGCAGCCAAGGAAATAGTGGCACAGATACGCAGTATTTT
- - 16 TRBJ1-3 TRBV7-2 CASSLVGAGGGNTIYF TGTGCCAGCAGCCTTGTAGGTGCGGGAGGAGGAAACACCATATATTTT
- few 13 TRBJ2-7 TRBV6-1 CASSDLLAYEQYF TGTGCCAGCAGTGACCTCCTCGCCTACGAGCAGTACTTC
- - 14 TRBJ2-1 TRBV2 CASSRSQGGNEQFF TGTGCCAGCAGTAGAAGCCAGGGGGGCAATGAGCAGTTCTTC
TRBD1 - 15 TRBJ2-1 TRBV5-1 CASSLEGAGRNEQFF TGCGCCAGCAGCTTGGAGGGGGCAGGTAGAAATGAGCAGTTCTTC
TRBD2 - 14 TRBJ2-7 TRBV18 CASSPTSGAYEQYF TGTGCCAGCTCACCGACTAGCGGGGCCTACGAGCAGTACTTC
TRBD1 - 16 TRBJ2-1 TRBV14 CASSQQTSGTGGGQFF TGTGCCAGCAGCCAACAGACCTCCGGGACAGGGGGTGGGCAGTTCTTC
- - 13 TRBJ1-6 TRBV27 CASSFQGTTPLHF TGTGCCAGCAGTTTTCAGGGGACGACACCCCTCCACTTT
- - 14 TRBJ2-7 TRBV5-1 CASSLSTGWDEQYF TGCGCCAGCAGCTTGTCAACAGGGTGGGACGAGCAGTACTTC
- - 16 TRBJ1-6 TRBV15 CATSRAVGGGGSPLHF TGTGCCACCAGCAGGGCCGTGGGGGGCGGGGGTTCACCCCTCCACTTT
TRBD2 - 15 TRBJ2-5 TRBV6-5 CASSYSLAVQETQYF TGTGCCAGCAGTTACTCGCTAGCGGTTCAAGAGACCCAGTACTTC
TRBD1 few 16 TRBJ1-3 TRBV5-1 CASSLLGTGPGNTIYF TGCGCCAGCAGCTTGCTAGGGACAGGGCCTGGAAACACCATATATTTT
TRBD1 - 16 TRBJ1-4 TRBV18 CASSPGTGLGGGKLFF TGTGCCAGCTCACCAGGGACAGGGTTAGGTGGTGGAAAACTGTTTTTT
TRBD1 - 14 TRBJ2-7 TRBV2 CASSGQGILYEQYF TGTGCCAGCAGCGGACAGGGAATCCTCTACGAGCAGTACTTC
TRBD1 - 14 TRBJ1-2 TRBV7-2 CASSPDRVTYGYTF TGTGCCAGCAGCCCAGACAGGGTGACCTATGGCTACACCTTC
TRBD1 - 13 TRBJ2-7 TRBV27 CASSGDSTGRQYF TGTGCCAGCAGTGGGGACAGCACGGGACGGCAGTACTTC
TRBD1 - 15 TRBJ1-4 TRBV7-9 CASSPMGTVNEKLFF TGTGCCAGCAGCCCAATGGGGACAGTTAATGAAAAACTGTTTTTT
TRBD1 - 15 TRBJ1-4 TRBV19 CASMRTGATNEKLFF TGTGCCAGTATGCGGACAGGGGCGACTAATGAAAAACTGTTTTTT
TRBD1 once 14 TRBJ2-3 TRBV6-2/TRBV6-3 CASSYSQGSDTQYF TGTGCCAGCAGTTACTCACAGGGGTCAGATACGCAGTATTTT
- few 14 TRBJ1-6 TRBV5-1 CASSPRTDNSPLHF TGCGCCAGCAGCCCTAGGACAGATAATTCACCCCTCCACTTT
TRBD1 few 14 TRBJ1-2 TRBV2 CASSEGQGNYGYTF TGTGCCAGCAGTGAGGGACAGGGGAACTATGGCTACACCTTC
TRBD2 - 15 TRBJ2-1 TRBV28 CASRTGTNEGNEQFF TGTGCCAGCAGAACCGGGACTAACGAGGGCAATGAGCAGTTCTTC
- - 14 TRBJ1-5 TRBV5-1 CASSPDGIILPQHF TGCGCCAGCAGTCCGGACGGGATTATATTGCCCCAGCATTTT
- - 16 TRBJ1-5 TRBV6-1 CASSEGQAPRNQPQHF TGTGCCAGCAGTGAAGGACAGGCCCCCCGCAATCAGCCCCAGCATTTT
- - 15 TRBJ2-1 TRBV19 CASRVVRPTSFEQFF TGTGCCAGTAGGGTGGTCCGTCCCACTAGTTTTGAGCAGTTCTTC
TRBD1 few 13 TRBJ1-1 TRBV6-5 CASSGTGMSEAFF TGTGCCAGCTCCGGGACAGGGATGAGTGAAGCTTTCTTT
TRBD1 - 14 TRBJ2-7 TRBV10-3 CAIRGTGSSYEQYF TGTGCCATCCGGGGGACAGGGAGTTCCTACGAGCAGTACTTC